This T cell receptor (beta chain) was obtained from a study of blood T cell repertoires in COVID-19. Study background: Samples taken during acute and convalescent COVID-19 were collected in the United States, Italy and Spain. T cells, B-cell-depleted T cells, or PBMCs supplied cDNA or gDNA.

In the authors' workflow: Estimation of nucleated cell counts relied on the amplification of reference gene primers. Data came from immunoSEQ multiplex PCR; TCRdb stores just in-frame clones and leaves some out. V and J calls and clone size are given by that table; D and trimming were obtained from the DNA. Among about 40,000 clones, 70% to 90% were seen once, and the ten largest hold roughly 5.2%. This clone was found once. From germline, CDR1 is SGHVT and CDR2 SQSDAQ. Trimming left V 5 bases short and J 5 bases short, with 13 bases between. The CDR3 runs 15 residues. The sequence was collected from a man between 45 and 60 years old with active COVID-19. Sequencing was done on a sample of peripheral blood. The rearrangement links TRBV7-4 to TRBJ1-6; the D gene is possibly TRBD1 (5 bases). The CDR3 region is CASSQGDLDNSPLHF. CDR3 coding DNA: TGTGCCAGCAGCCAGGGCGATCTCGATAATTCACCCCTCCACTTT.